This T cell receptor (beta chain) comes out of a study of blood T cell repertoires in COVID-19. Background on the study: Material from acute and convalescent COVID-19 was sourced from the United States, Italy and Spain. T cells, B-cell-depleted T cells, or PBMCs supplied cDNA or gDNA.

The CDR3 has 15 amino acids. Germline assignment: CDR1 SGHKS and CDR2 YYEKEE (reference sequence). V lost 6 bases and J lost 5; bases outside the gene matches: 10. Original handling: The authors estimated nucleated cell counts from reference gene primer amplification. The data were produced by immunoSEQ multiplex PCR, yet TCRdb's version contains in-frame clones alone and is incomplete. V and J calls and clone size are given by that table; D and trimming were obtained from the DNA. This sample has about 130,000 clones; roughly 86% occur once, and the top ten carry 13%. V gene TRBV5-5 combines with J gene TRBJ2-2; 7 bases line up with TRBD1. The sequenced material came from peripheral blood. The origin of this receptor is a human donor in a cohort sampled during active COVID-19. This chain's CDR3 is CASTSNRGLTGELFF. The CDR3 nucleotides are TGTGCCAGCACCTCAAACAGGGGTCTTACCGGGGAGCTGTTTTTT. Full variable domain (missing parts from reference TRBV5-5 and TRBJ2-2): DAGVTQSPTHLIKTRGQQVTLRCSPISGHKSVSWYQQVLGQGPQFIFQYYEKEERGRGNFPDRFSARQFPNYSSELNVNALLLGDSALYLCASTSNRGLTGELFFGEGSRLTVL.